This section outlines one TCR beta chain sequence together with its context. Its specific antigen is unknown. One base away there is no much larger clone; base qualities are not given. Libraries were prepared through PCR. This sample was sequenced with an Illumina HiSeq 2500. To normalize quantification of the TCRbeta repertoire, the TCR libraries were built with molecular barcoding that relied on unique molecular identifiers. TCRdb reprocessed the public reads (quality trimming at Q25 with fastp, clone calling with MiXCR) and kept in-frame beta chains. One record per CDR3 amino acid sequence lists the most common genes and DNA. The sample table lists about 540,000 distinct CDR3 sequences, 15% to 20% of them with a count of one. The ten biggest clones cover more than 2.5% of the sample. The entry originates in a study of T-cell reconstitution after alpha-beta-depleted transplantation in children (dated by TCRdb to about 2016). A note on the overall study: The study quantitatively tracked T-cell immune reconstitution after TCRalphabeta/CD19-depleted allogeneic hematopoietic cell transplantation in children using TCR repertoire profiling.

The source of this sequence is a human donor who donated a stem cell graft to a child with acute lymphoblastic leukemia. Sample: PBMCs from the stem cell graft donor, taken from the stem cell graft.

This receptor has the CDR3 CASSQDRAGTAYGEQYF. The sequenced DNA: TGCGCCAGCAGCCAAGATCGGGCGGGGACAGCGTATGGCGAGCAGTACTTC. The chain is encoded by TRBV4-1 joined to TRBJ2-7; TRBD1 might be the D gene, on 7 matching bases. Spanning cysteine to phenylalanine, the CDR3 consists of 17 amino acids. Of the read, only the CDR3 DNA is kept; its 51 bases are in frame from base 1. The germline ends are 21 bases apart after V is trimmed by 0 bases and J by 6 bases. CDR1 and CDR2, per the germline V gene, are MGHRA and YSYEKL.